Listed here is a single TCR beta chain. The data were taken from a study of T cells in Graves' hyperthyroidism and ophthalmopathy. Study information: Peripheral blood collection took place at initial diagnosis, before any treatment.

Germline trimming cut 6 bases from V and 8 bases from J; bases unmatched to any gene: 5. Germline CDR1 MNHNS, CDR2 SASEGT. There are 13 residues in the CDR3. Amplified regions were TCR beta CDR3 sequences from RNA transcripts. Carried out on the TCR CDR3, a first-round RT-PCR used the HTBI primer set. MiXCR, applied by TCRdb to the multiplex PCR reads, yields one record per CDR3 protein. The sample lists hundreds of thousands of distinct CDR3 sequences; around 15% were seen once. The sequencing input was blood. The gene calls are TRBV6-1 and TRBJ2-4, with TRBD1 matching 9 bases. The TCR was taken from a woman in her sixties with Graves' ophthalmopathy. In DNA form, the CDR3 reads TGTGCCAGCAGACTGGACAGGGGCGACATTCAGTACTTC. Translated, it gives CASRLDRGDIQYF.